Below, 19 T cell receptor beta chains from the same sample are listed, as sequenced in a study of blood T cell repertoires in COVID-19. Here immunoSEQ multiplex PCR was the method, and the copy in TCRdb shows in-frame clones only, minus some. The sample shows tens of thousands of clones, roughly four fifths of them seen only once. The sequencing input was peripheral blood. The receptors here all came from a man between 50 and 59 years old with active or convalescent COVID-19.

A word on this clone: Other nucleotide sequences from this sample produce the same CDR3. The chain joins TRBV18 to TRBJ1-2; TRBD1 matches at 8 bases. The V segment lost 3 bases and the J segment 8 bases; nucleotides outside the gene matches: 8. Germline CDR1 is KGHSH and CDR2 is LQKENI. This CDR3 is 14 amino acids long. The CDR3 is CASSPGQGLGGYTF. As DNA, the CDR3 is TGTGCCAGCTCACCCGGACAGGGTCTCGGAGGCTACACCTTC. The complete variable domain, with remaining parts taken from reference TRBV18 and TRBJ1-2, reads NAGVMQNPRHLVRRRGQEARLRCSPMKGHSHVYWYRQLPEEGLKFMVYLQKENIIDESGMPKERFSAEFPKEGPSILRIQQVVRGDSAAYFCASSPGQGLGGYTFGSGTRLTVV.

This clone was detected only once. This chain joins TRBV24-1 and TRBJ2-1, with 8 bases identical to TRBD2. The CDR3 spans 16 residues. The trim removed 1 base at V and 2 bases at J, leaving 3 bases unmatched. Germline lookup yields CDR1 KGHDR and CDR2 SFDVKD. The CDR3 here is CATSDFSGGAYNEQFF. The CDR3 DNA reads TGTGCCACCAGTGATTTTTCCGGGGGGGCCTACAATGAGCAGTTCTTC.

This clone was seen repeatedly, ten times or more. The V gene is TRBV7-8, the J gene TRBJ2-7; D might be TRBD1 (5 bases). Germline V lookup: CDR1 SGHVS, CDR2 FQNEAQ. The CDR3 sequence is 14 residues long. Trimming left V 1 base short and J 3 bases short, with 10 bases between. CDR3 loop: CASSLVPGLYEQYF. CDR3 coding DNA: TGTGCCAGCAGCTTAGTACCAGGGCTCTACGAGCAGTACTTC. The full variable domain, rest sourced from reference TRBV7-8 and TRBJ2-7, is GAGVSQSPRYKVAKRGQDVALRCDPISGHVSLFWYQQALGQGPEFLTYFQNEAQLDKSGLPSDRFFAERPEGSVSTLKIQRTQQEDSAVYLCASSLVPGLYEQYFGPGTRLTVT.

The J gene is TRBJ2-5, the V gene TRBV28, with D tentatively TRBD2 (6 bases). Per the germline V gene, CDR1 is MDHEN and CDR2 is SYDVKM. V lost 5 bases and J 1 base, leaving 14 bases between the germline ends. CDR3 length: 15 residues. CDR3 loop: CASSPSPTSQETQYF. The CDR3, as DNA: TGTGCCAGCAGTCCCTCCCCGACTAGCCAAGAGACCCAGTACTTC. The full variable domain, its missing parts supplied by reference TRBV28 and TRBJ2-5, is DVKVTQSSRYLVKRTGEKVFLECVQDMDHENMFWYRQDPGLGLRLIYFSYDVKMKEKGDIPEGYSVSREKKERFSLILESASTNQTSMYLCASSPSPTSQETQYFGPGTRLLVL.

V is TRBV6-5 and J is TRBJ1-1, with TRBD1 as a possible D gene (6 bases). The ends were cut back, 7 bases at V and 1 base at J, with 16 bases in the middle. Germline V gene sequence: CDR1 MNHEY, CDR2 SVGAGI. The CDR3 covers 15 residues. DNA for the CDR3: TGTGCCAGCAATATAGAGGGGGTCCGGAACACTGAAGCTTTCTTT. This encodes CASNIEGVRNTEAFF.

V is TRBV21-1 and J is TRBJ1-4; the table's D gene call, TRBD1, was not cross checked with the DNA. TRBV21-1 counts as a pseudogene. The CDR3 has 14 residues. CDR3 sequence: CASSLTGNNEKLFF. As DNA, the CDR3 is TGTGCCAGCAGTCTTACAGGAAATAATGAAAAACTGTTTTTT.

This clone appeared once. J is TRBJ1-5 and V is TRBV5-5; no reliable D call. The CDR3 totals 13 residues. Germline CDR1 reads SGHKS; CDR2 reads YYEKEE (reference sequence). Between the trimmed V and J ends, which lost 5 bases and 1 base, there was a span of 7 bases. The CDR3 DNA sequence: TGTGCCAGCAGGGCCAACAGCAATCAGCCCCAGCATTTT. Protein product: CASRANSNQPQHF.

Only one count was recorded for this clone. The CDR3 DNA sequence: TGCGCCAGCAGCCTTCGACAGGGGGCTTACGAGCAGTACTTC. It specifies CASSLRQGAYEQYF. V gene TRBV4-1 combines with J gene TRBJ2-7, with 10 bases identical to TRBD1. The CDR3 is made up of 14 amino acids. With V trimmed by 4 bases and J by 4 bases, 4 bases remained unmatched. The germline gives CDR1 MGHRA, CDR2 YSYEKL.

This clone appeared once. The gene calls are TRBV30 and TRBJ1-6; D might be TRBD1 (5 bases). Germline V gives CDR1 GTSNPN, CDR2 SVGIG (reference sequence). V shed 6 bases and J shed 8 bases, with 14 bases lying between them. This CDR3 contains 13 residues. The CDR3 coding sequence is TGTGCCTGTGGGGCACACCTGGATTCACCCCTCCACTTT. It translates to CACGAHLDSPLHF.

The chain links TRBV12-3 or TRBV12-4 to TRBJ2-5, with 7 positions matching TRBD2. This CDR3 spans 13 amino acids. J gave up 5 bases and V 1 base, and 1 base lay outside the gene matches. CDR3 loop: CASSLGGGETQYF. The CDR3 DNA reads as TGTGCCAGCAGTTTAGGGGGAGGGGAGACCCAGTACTTC.

The chain combines TRBV5-4 with TRBJ1-6, with 9 bases identical to TRBD1. CDR3 length equals 15 residues. The ends lost 3 bases at V and 7 bases at J; junction bases unmatched: 5. Germline values: CDR1 SGHNT, CDR2 YYREEE (reference sequence). Here the CDR3 DNA reads TGTGCCAGCAGCTCGAGCGACAGGGGGAATTCACCCCTCCACTTT. This codes for CASSSSDRGNSPLHF.

The genes are TRBV10-3 and TRBJ2-3; D perhaps matches TRBD2 (6 bases). V lost 3 bases and J 4 bases, leaving 11 bases between the germline ends. Germline V gene lookup returns CDR1 ENHRY and CDR2 SYGVKD. The CDR3 totals 14 residues. The CDR3 loop reads CAISDGGLADTQYF. The CDR3 bases are TGTGCCATCAGTGATGGGGGGTTGGCAGATACGCAGTATTTT.

V and J are TRBV4-1 and TRBJ1-5; TRBD1 agrees at 9 bases. J was trimmed by 7 bases and V by 0 bases; bases with no gene match: 10. Germline V CDR1 and CDR2: MGHRA, YSYEKL. This CDR3 region has 17 residues. CDR3 sequence reads: CASSQERTGEHLQPQHF. In nucleotides, the CDR3 is TGCGCCAGCAGCCAAGAAAGGACAGGGGAACATTTACAGCCCCAGCATTTT.

This chain links TRBV30 with TRBJ1-1; a possible D gene is TRBD1 (6 bases). CDR1 is GTSNPN and CDR2 is SVGIG in the germline V gene (reference sequence). CDR3 length: 13 amino acids. V was trimmed by 3 bases and J by 4 bases, leaving 12 bases between them. Here the CDR3 reads CAWRRQGSTEAFF. DNA of the CDR3: TGTGCCTGGAGGAGGCAGGGGAGCACTGAAGCTTTCTTT.

The chain links TRBV3-1 (or the pseudogene TRBV3-2) to TRBJ1-4; D remains ambiguous. The V gene lost 4 bases and the J gene lost 5 bases, with 11 bases spanning the gap. Germline assignment: CDR1 LGHDT and CDR2 YNNKEL (reference sequence). There are 14 residues in the CDR3. CDR3 residues: CASSLGRPNEKLFF. CDR3 DNA: TGTGCCAGCAGCCTCGGGAGACCGAATGAAAAACTGTTTTTT.

The chain uses TRBV21-1 and TRBJ2-1; the table names TRBD2, a call not compared with the DNA. TRBV21-1 corresponds to a pseudogene. This CDR3 has 16 amino acids. As DNA, the CDR3 is TGTGCCAGCCACAAATCCCACGGGGTATCCTACAATGAGCAGTTCTTC. Protein: CASHKSHGVSYNEQFF.

CDR3 DNA sequence: TGTGCCAGCAGTTCGACAGGGGAAGGCACTGAAGCTTTCTTT. This gives the protein CASSSTGEGTEAFF. The V call is TRBV28, the J call TRBJ1-1; the match to TRBD1 covers 8 bases. V shed 4 bases, J shed 4 bases, and the junction held 5 bases outside the gene matches. Germline loops: CDR1 MDHEN, CDR2 SYDVKM. This CDR3 comprises 14 residues.

V gene TRBV5-1 combines with J gene TRBJ2-2; D perhaps matches TRBD2 (7 bases). V was clipped by 0 bases and J by 1 base, with 13 bases between them. The CDR3 length is 17 residues. CDR1 and CDR2 from the germline V gene are SGHRS and YFSETQ. In DNA, the CDR3 is TGCGCCAGCAGCTTGGCCCGGGGGGCAAGGAACACCGGGGAGCTGTTTTTT. Its translation: CASSLARGARNTGELFF. The full variable domain, with the rest looked up from reference TRBV5-1 and TRBJ2-2, is KAGVTQTPRYLIKTRGQQVTLSCSPISGHRSVSWYQQTPGQGLQFLFEYFSETQRNKGNFPGRFSGRQFSNSRSEMNVSTLELGDSALYLCASSLARGARNTGELFFGEGSRLTVL.

The V call is TRBV19, the J call TRBJ1-2; possible D gene TRBD1, 6 bases. With 5 bases removed from V and 6 bases from J, the gap between germline ends came to 16 bases. There are 14 residues in the CDR3. CDR1 and CDR2 (germline): LNHDA, SQIVND (reference sequence). The DNA for the CDR3 is TGTGCCAGTAGTCCGACAGGCAATAAGGATGGCTACACCTTC. It encodes CASSPTGNKDGYTF.